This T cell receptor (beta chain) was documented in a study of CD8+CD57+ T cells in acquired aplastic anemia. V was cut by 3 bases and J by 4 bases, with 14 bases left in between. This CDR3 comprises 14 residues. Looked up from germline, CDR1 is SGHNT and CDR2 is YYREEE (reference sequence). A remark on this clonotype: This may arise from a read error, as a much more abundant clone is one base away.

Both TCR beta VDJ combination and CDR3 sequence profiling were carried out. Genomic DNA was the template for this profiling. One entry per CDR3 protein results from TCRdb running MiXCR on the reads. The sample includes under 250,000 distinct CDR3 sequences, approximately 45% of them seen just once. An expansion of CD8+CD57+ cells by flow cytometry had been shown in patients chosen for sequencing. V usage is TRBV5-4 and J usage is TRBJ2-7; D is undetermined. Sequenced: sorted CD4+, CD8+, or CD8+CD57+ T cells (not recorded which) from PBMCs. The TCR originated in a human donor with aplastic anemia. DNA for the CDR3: TGTGCCAGCAGCTCGGCTGAACGTCCTTACGAGCAGTACTTC. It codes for CASSSAERPYEQYF.